These 26 T cell receptor beta chains were sequenced from one sample in a study of low-dose radiotherapy and immunotherapy resistance in tumors. The sample's time point: before trial treatment. With TRAV- and TRBV-specific primers, first-strand cDNA was made, covering the alpha and beta chains. The authors amplified TCRs for 20 to 25 PCR cycles with a constant-region primer and a V-primer adapter. TCRdb re-called the reads with MiXCR, one entry per CDR3 protein. This table has about 39,000 distinct CDR3 sequences, roughly 28% appearing once. Sequences were derived from PBMCs, sampled before treatment. These receptors originate from a male donor with gallbladder cancer.

This clonotype was observed at least ten times. The V call is TRBV7-6, the J call TRBJ1-2; 7 bases match TRBD1. CDR1 is SGHVS and CDR2 is FNYEAQ in the germline V gene. There are 16 residues in the CDR3. V shed 4 bases, J shed 7 bases, and the junction held 15 bases outside the gene matches. CDR3 loop: CASSSLTGAILTGYTF. CDR3 in DNA: TGTGCCAGCAGCTCCCTAACAGGGGCCATTCTTACTGGCTACACCTTC.

As regards this clonotype: A read error likely explains this, since a far larger clone differs by one base. The rearrangement links TRBV13 to TRBJ2-1; 7 bases match TRBD1. The CDR3 runs 15 residues. Germline CDR1 is PRHDT and CDR2 is FYEKMQ (reference sequence). CDR3 loop: CASSIRDSSHNEQFF. The CDR3 coding sequence is TGTGCCAGCAGCATCCGGGACAGCTCCCACAATGAGCAGTTCTTC.

This clonotype has more than one count but fewer than ten. CDR3 DNA sequence: TGTGCCAGCAGCTTAGCGGGGACTAGCGGGAGGGCCTTCACAGATACGCAGTATTTT. Its translation: CASSLAGTSGRAFTDTQYF. V usage is TRBV11-2 and J usage is TRBJ2-3, with 16 bases that match TRBD2. From germline, CDR1 is SGHAT and CDR2 FQNNGV. V lost 1 base to trimming and J lost 2 bases; unmatched junction nucleotides: 6. The CDR3 contains 19 residues.

The table lists this clonotype with many counts. The chain carries TRBV19 and TRBJ2-7, with D perhaps matching TRBD1 or TRBD2 (7 bases each). Germline V lookup: CDR1 LNHDA, CDR2 SQIVND (reference sequence). This CDR3 is built from 13 residues. The V end lost 9 bases, the J end lost 3 bases, and 15 bases lay between the germline ends. CDR3 loop: CASGGQGGYEQYF. DNA for the CDR3: TGTGCCAGCGGGGGGCAGGGGGGCTACGAGCAGTACTTC.

This clonotype was seen only a few times. The V gene is TRBV5-1, the J gene TRBJ2-7, with 7 nucleotides matching TRBD1. Germline V gene lookup returns CDR1 SGHRS and CDR2 YFSETQ. CDR3 size: 16 residues. The junction had 10 bases not matched to a gene; V was cut back by 0 bases and J by 4 bases. The CDR3 nucleotides are TGCGCCAGCAGCTTGGGAGGGCAGGGGGAAATTTACGAGCAGTACTTC. Amino acid sequence: CASSLGGQGEIYEQYF.

This clonotype was seen many times. This chain connects TRBV10-3 to TRBJ2-1; TRBD1 or TRBD2 may be the D gene (5 bases each). The V gene lost 5 bases and the J gene lost 3 bases, with 14 bases spanning the gap. Germline values: CDR1 ENHRY, CDR2 SYGVKD. This CDR3 comprises 15 residues. CDR3 sequence (DNA): TGTGCCATCAGTAGACTCGATGGGGGCTACAATGAGCAGTTCTTC. It specifies CAISRLDGGYNEQFF.

Regarding this clonotype: A clone one base away is much larger, so this may be a read error. The rearrangement uses TRBV20-1 and TRBJ1-5; D is uncertain. The germline CDR1 and CDR2 sequences are DFQATT and SNEGSKA (reference sequence). This CDR3 is 16 amino acids long. Trimming left V 0 bases short and J 4 bases short, with 16 bases between. The DNA of the CDR3 is TGCAGTGCTAGAGAACGGACTCGGCCCCCAAATCAGCCCCAGCATTTT. It specifies CSARERTRPPNQPQHF.

This clonotype has a count of ten or more. This rearrangement joins TRBV7-2 to TRBJ2-5; D unresolved. V lost 1 base to trimming and J lost 2 bases, with 8 bases between them. Germline V gives CDR1 SGHTA, CDR2 FQGNSA. The CDR3 totals 14 residues. The CDR3 protein is CASSLDSKQETQYF. The CDR3 bases are TGTGCCAGCAGCTTAGATTCGAAACAAGAGACCCAGTACTTC.

This clonotype was seen many times. This rearrangement joins TRBV29-1 to TRBJ1-5; D perhaps matches TRBD1 (5 bases). The CDR3 is made up of 13 amino acids. The germline CDR1 and CDR2 sequences are SQVTM and ANQGSEA. Trimming left V 3 bases short and J 6 bases short, with 12 bases between. The CDR3 here is CSVDGGGGQPQHF. CDR3 nucleotides: TGCAGCGTTGATGGGGGGGGTGGTCAGCCCCAGCATTTT.

This clonotype was observed at least ten times. V and J are TRBV13 and TRBJ2-7; 9 bases map to TRBD1. The CDR3 length is 13 residues. Germline CDR1 reads PRHDT; CDR2 reads FYEKMQ (reference sequence). V trimming: 5 bases; J trimming: 3 bases; junction bases outside the gene matches: 2. The CDR3 coding sequence is TGTGCCAGCAGCCTGGGACAGGGCTACGAGCAGTACTTC. Protein product: CASSLGQGYEQYF.

This clonotype was detected many times. The rearrangement joins TRBV5-1 to TRBJ1-2; D gene uncertain. This CDR3 contains 14 residues. The ends were cut back, 4 bases at V and 4 bases at J, with 14 bases in the middle. In germline, CDR1 is SGHRS, CDR2 YFSETQ. DNA for the CDR3: TGCGCCAGCAGCCCCGGAGGCGAGGGCTATGGCTACACCTTC. As protein: CASSPGGEGYGYTF.

With regard to this clonotype: A far larger clone is one base from this, pointing to a likely read error. The chain couples TRBV6-1 to TRBJ2-7; TRBD2 is a possible D gene (5 bases). The length of the CDR3 is 14 residues. The germline CDR1 and CDR2 sequences are MNHNS and SASEGT. CDR3 protein: CASIGGRPSYDQYF. CDR3 coding DNA: TGTGCCAGCATCGGAGGACGCCCCTCCTACGACCAGTACTTC.

This clonotype has just one count. A far larger clone is one base from this, pointing to a likely read error. This CDR3 is missing its conserved last phenylalanine or tryptophan, likely due to a read error. This chain uses TRBV7-9 with TRBJ2-2; tentatively, D is TRBD1 (6 bases). The V and J ends lost 3 bases and 1 base respectively, with 6 bases between them. This CDR3 region has 14 residues. CDR1 SEHNR and CDR2 FQNEAQ come from the germline V gene (reference sequence). DNA of the CDR3: TGTGCCAGCAGCTTGACAGGGAACACCGGGGAGCTGTTTTTA. It codes for CASSLTGNTGELFL.

Worth noting for this clonotype: One base separates it from a far larger clone, so it is likely a read error. The gene calls are TRBV5-3 and TRBJ1-2; weak D call: TRBD1 (5 bases). Being an ORF, TRBV5-3 has a function that is uncertain. The CDR3 sequence is 13 residues long. The CDR3 region is CASSLGGVYGYTF. The CDR3 DNA follows: TGTGCCAGCAGCTTGGGAGGGGTCTATGGCTACACCTTC.

This clonotype was picked up many times. The chain couples TRBV7-9 to TRBJ1-4; 8 positions agree with TRBD1. This CDR3 has 14 amino acids. Trimming took 6 bases from V and 7 from J; bases not matched to a gene: 7. Germline V gives CDR1 SEHNR, CDR2 FQNEAQ (reference sequence). The CDR3 nucleotides read TGTGCCAGCAGATCACGACAGGGGAGTGAAAAACTGTTTTTT. This translates into CASRSRQGSEKLFF.

This chain uses TRBV18 with TRBJ1-5; D ambiguous. The CDR3 runs to 13 residues. Germline lookup yields CDR1 KGHSH and CDR2 LQKENI. V lost 3 bases to trimming and J lost 2 bases, with 5 bases between them. CDR3 bases: TGTGCCAGCTCACCCGAACGCAATCAGCCCCAGCATTTT. As protein: CASSPERNQPQHF.

This clonotype occurred many times. The V and J genes are TRBV12-3 or TRBV12-4 and TRBJ2-1; 7 nucleotides line up with TRBD1. This CDR3 contains 15 residues. The junction had 7 bases not matched to a gene; V was cut back by 1 base and J by 7 bases. In DNA, the CDR3 is TGTGCCAGCAGTTTAGGACAGGGAAGTTTGAATGAGCAGTTCTTC. This translates into CASSLGQGSLNEQFF.

This clonotype was detected many times. The rearrangement joins TRBV6-2 or TRBV6-3 to TRBJ2-5, with D possibly called TRBD1 or TRBD2 (5 bases each). The V end lost 5 bases, the J end lost 5 bases, and 21 bases lay between the germline ends. The CDR3 is made up of 16 amino acids. In germline, CDR1 is MNHEY, CDR2 SVGEGT. CDR3 DNA: TGTGCCAGCAGTGAAGGGGCCCAGGGACGCTGGGAGACCCAGTACTTC. Protein sequence: CASSEGAQGRWETQYF.

This clonotype was seen many times. The chain combines TRBV15 with TRBJ2-3; tentative D call: TRBD2 (5 bases). Germline V gives CDR1 LNHNV, CDR2 YYDKDF (reference sequence). V was pared by 1 base and J by 2 bases, with 16 bases between. CDR3 length: 17 residues. As DNA, the CDR3 is TGTGCCACCAGCAGAGTTGCAACTAGGGCCTCCACAGATACGCAGTATTTT. This gives the protein CATSRVATRASTDTQYF.

This clonotype was counted many times. V and J are TRBV7-2 and TRBJ2-5, with 12 nucleotides matching TRBD2. Per germline, CDR1 SGHTA and CDR2 FQGNSA. V lost 5 bases to trimming and J lost 5 bases; unmatched junction nucleotides: 6. The CDR3 runs to 15 residues. The CDR3 coding sequence is TGTGCCAGCAGCGGGAGACTAGCGGGGGCGGAGACCCAGTACTTC. It translates to CASSGRLAGAETQYF.

This clonotype was detected many times. The V and J genes are TRBV28 and TRBJ2-2, with D uncertain. CDR3 length equals 16 residues. Germline V gene sequence: CDR1 MDHEN, CDR2 SYDVKM. Trimming took 2 bases from V and 3 from J, leaving 13 bases between them. CDR3 residues: CASSLNSPPDTGELFF. The CDR3, as DNA: TGTGCCAGCAGTTTAAATAGTCCCCCGGACACCGGGGAGCTGTTTTTT.

This chain joins TRBV12-3 or TRBV12-4 and TRBJ2-3; 9 bases match TRBD1. After removal of 6 bases from V and 1 base from J, the junction contained 5 bases not matched to a gene. The CDR3 runs to 15 residues. CDR3 sequence (DNA): TGTGCCAGCAGGCGGGACAGGGTAGGCACAGATACGCAGTATTTT. Protein product: CASRRDRVGTDTQYF.

This clonotype was detected ten times or more. V is TRBV12-3 or TRBV12-4 and J is TRBJ2-7; D possibly corresponds to TRBD1 (8 bases). The ends were cut back, 5 bases at V and 6 bases at J, with 17 bases in the middle. This CDR3 spans 14 amino acids. CDR3 in amino acids: CASSTTGGGGEQYF. DNA of the CDR3: TGTGCCAGCAGTACAACAGGGGGGGGAGGCGAGCAGTACTTC.

This clonotype appeared many times. A much larger clone differs from this one at a single base, so this may be a read error. The CDR3 reads CASSQGNTEAFF. The CDR3 DNA sequence: TGTGCCAGCAGCCAAGGGAACACTGAAGCTTTCTTT. The genes are TRBV3-1 and TRBJ1-1; D is unclear. Germline CDR1 and CDR2: LGHDT and YNNKEL (reference sequence). With 1 base removed from V and 1 base from J, the gap between germline ends came to 1 base. The CDR3 length is 12 residues.

This clonotype has ten or more counts. This rearrangement joins TRBV28 to TRBJ2-1, with 10 bases that match TRBD2. The CDR3 runs 19 residues. The J segment lost 0 bases and the V segment lost 4 bases, leaving 12 bases of the junction unmatched. Germline V gene data show CDR1 as MDHEN and CDR2 as SYDVKM. CDR3 DNA sequence: TGTGCCAGCAGTTCAGGACTAGCGGAAGACGAGAGCTCCTACAATGAGCAGTTCTTC. Residues: CASSSGLAEDESSYNEQFF.

In regard to this clonotype: Given a far larger clone just one base away, this is likely a sequencing read error. The chain is built from TRBV24-1 and TRBJ2-7, with D possibly called TRBD1 or TRBD2 (7 bases each). With 4 bases removed from V and 1 base from J, the gap between germline ends came to 16 bases. This CDR3 contains 16 residues. CDR1 is KGHDR, CDR2 SFDVKD, per germline. Written as DNA, the CDR3 is TGTGCCACCAGTGAATCCCGACAGGGACTATCCTACGAGCAGTACTTC. It yields the protein CATSESRQGLSYEQYF.